A selection of T cell receptor beta chains follows, all from one sample in a study of CD8 T cells in ankylosing spondylitis. Each CDR3 protein is one row after TCRdb ran MiXCR on the 5' RACE reads. The table includes 350,000 to 400,000 distinct CDR3 sequences, 20% detected once. The sample taken for sequencing was blood, either unsorted or a sorted T cell fraction (not recorded which). The receptors were sampled from a male donor with ankylosing spondylitis or in good health (not recorded which). Both conserved end residues are part of each CDR3. The order of the fields is J gene, clone size, D gene, V gene, CDR3 DNA, CDR3 protein. The D gene is left open where the match is weak. Size is stated for part of the rows, as once, few or many counts, or as a class when the clone is expanded.

J: TRBJ2-3
size: few
D: .
V: TRBV12-3/TRBV12-4
DNA: TGTGCCAGCAGTTTTGGGGGACGGGATACGCAGTATTTT
CDR3: CASSFGGRDTQYF

J: TRBJ1-2
size: .
D: .
V: TRBV13
DNA: TGTGCCAGCAGCTTAGAAGCCGGGACAAATAACAACTATGGCTACACCTTC
CDR3: CASSLEAGTNNNYGYTF

J: TRBJ2-3
size: few
D: .
V: TRBV21-1
DNA: TGTGCCAGCAGGAAGACTAGCGGGAGAAGAGATACGCAGTATTTT
CDR3: CASRKTSGRRDTQYF

J: TRBJ2-1
size: .
D: TRBD1
V: TRBV11-1
DNA: TGTGCCAGCAGCTTAGCGCTAATCGGGACAGGGTTCTTTCGCGGTGAGCAGTTCTTC
CDR3: CASSLALIGTGFFRGEQFF

J: TRBJ2-7
size: .
D: .
V: TRBV19
DNA: TGTGCCAGTAGTATAGTACCAGGGGATTCCTACGAGCAGTACTTC
CDR3: CASSIVPGDSYEQYF

J: TRBJ2-3
size: many
D: TRBD1
V: TRBV6-1
DNA: TGTGCCAGCAGTGCGGGACAGAACACAGATACGCAGTATTTT
CDR3: CASSAGQNTDTQYF

J: TRBJ2-1
size: .
D: TRBD2
V: TRBV7-9
DNA: TGTGCCAGCAGCTTAGAGGGTAGCGGGGAGATTTACAATGAGCAGTTCTTC
CDR3: CASSLEGSGEIYNEQFF

J: TRBJ2-7
size: .
D: .
V: TRBV12-3/TRBV12-4
DNA: TGTGCCAGCAGTCAGGACGGATCAGACTACGAGCAGTACTTC
CDR3: CASSQDGSDYEQYF

J: TRBJ1-1
size: .
D: TRBD1
V: TRBV2
DNA: TGTGCCAGCAGAGACCCCGGGACAGGGTTCACTGAAGCTTTCTTT
CDR3: CASRDPGTGFTEAFF

J: TRBJ2-1
size: few
D: TRBD1
V: TRBV4-1
DNA: TGCGCCAGCAGCCAAGAGGGCGGGACAGGGCGAAATGAGCAGTTCTTC
CDR3: CASSQEGGTGRNEQFF

J: TRBJ2-2
size: few
D: TRBD2
V: TRBV20-1
DNA: TGCAGTACTCGGGAGGGACCCTACGGGGAGCTGTTTTTT
CDR3: CSTREGPYGELFF

J: TRBJ2-7
size: few
D: .
V: TRBV29-1
DNA: TGCAGCGTTGTATTGGGTTTCTCCTACGAGCAGTACTTC
CDR3: CSVVLGFSYEQYF

J: TRBJ2-5
size: .
D: .
V: TRBV21-1
DNA: TGTGCCAGCAGCACCCGACTAGCGGGGGAAGAGACCCAGTACTTC
CDR3: CASSTRLAGEETQYF

J: TRBJ1-5
size: few
D: .
V: TRBV3-1
DNA: TGTGCCAGCAGCCAAGCGTACGGGGCAGGGAATCAGCCCCAGCATTTT
CDR3: CASSQAYGAGNQPQHF

J: TRBJ2-3
size: .
D: .
V: TRBV24-1
DNA: TGTGCCACCAGTGATTTGGTTCGGGAAAACACAGATACGCAGTATTTT
CDR3: CATSDLVRENTDTQYF

J: TRBJ1-2
size: .
D: .
V: TRBV29-1
DNA: TGCAGCGTTGCCGGGAACTATGGCTACACCTTC
CDR3: CSVAGNYGYTF

J: TRBJ2-7
size: .
D: .
V: TRBV7-6
DNA: TGTGCCAGCAGCTTACCGACAGGACCTTCTTCCGAGCAGTACTTC
CDR3: CASSLPTGPSSEQYF

J: TRBJ1-2
size: .
D: .
V: TRBV29-1
DNA: TGCAGCGTTGTGGAAGTAGGAAACTATGGCTACACCTTC
CDR3: CSVVEVGNYGYTF

J: TRBJ2-7
size: .
D: .
V: TRBV20-1
DNA: TGCAGTGCTAGTGAGGGCAGGGTCGTCTCCTACGAGCAGTACTTC
CDR3: CSASEGRVVSYEQYF

J: TRBJ2-3
size: .
D: TRBD2
V: TRBV6-4
DNA: TGTGCCAGCAGTGACCGGGGGGGCAGGGATACGCAGTATTTT
CDR3: CASSDRGGRDTQYF

J: TRBJ2-3
size: few
D: .
V: TRBV5-5
DNA: TGTGCCAGCAGCTTGGTCGGGGGAGCGACCACAGATACGCAGTATTTT
CDR3: CASSLVGGATTDTQYF

J: TRBJ2-5
size: .
D: TRBD1
V: TRBV11-2
DNA: TGTGCCAGCAGCTTAGAGGACAGGGTAGGGTGGGAGACCCAGTACTTC
CDR3: CASSLEDRVGWETQYF

J: TRBJ2-1
size: .
D: .
V: TRBV27
DNA: TGTGCCAGCAGTTTATCGCGGTCAGGGTTGGTAGATGAGCAGTTCTTC
CDR3: CASSLSRSGLVDEQFF

J: TRBJ2-5
size: .
D: TRBD2
V: TRBV7-9
DNA: TGTGCCAGCAGCTTACCTAGACTAGCGGGTGAGACCCAGTACTTC
CDR3: CASSLPRLAGETQYF

J: TRBJ2-2
size: .
D: .
V: TRBV5-5
DNA: TGTGCCAGCAGCTTGGGAGAGGGCGGGGAGCTGTTTTTT
CDR3: CASSLGEGGELFF

J: TRBJ2-2
size: few
D: TRBD1
V: TRBV12-3/TRBV12-4
DNA: TGTGCCAGCGAGCTGGGGACAGGGGACACCGGGGAGCTGTTTTTT
CDR3: CASELGTGDTGELFF

J: TRBJ2-5
size: .
D: .
V: TRBV3-1
DNA: TGTGCCAGCAGCGAGCCGACAGGACCACAAGAGACCCAGTACTTC
CDR3: CASSEPTGPQETQYF